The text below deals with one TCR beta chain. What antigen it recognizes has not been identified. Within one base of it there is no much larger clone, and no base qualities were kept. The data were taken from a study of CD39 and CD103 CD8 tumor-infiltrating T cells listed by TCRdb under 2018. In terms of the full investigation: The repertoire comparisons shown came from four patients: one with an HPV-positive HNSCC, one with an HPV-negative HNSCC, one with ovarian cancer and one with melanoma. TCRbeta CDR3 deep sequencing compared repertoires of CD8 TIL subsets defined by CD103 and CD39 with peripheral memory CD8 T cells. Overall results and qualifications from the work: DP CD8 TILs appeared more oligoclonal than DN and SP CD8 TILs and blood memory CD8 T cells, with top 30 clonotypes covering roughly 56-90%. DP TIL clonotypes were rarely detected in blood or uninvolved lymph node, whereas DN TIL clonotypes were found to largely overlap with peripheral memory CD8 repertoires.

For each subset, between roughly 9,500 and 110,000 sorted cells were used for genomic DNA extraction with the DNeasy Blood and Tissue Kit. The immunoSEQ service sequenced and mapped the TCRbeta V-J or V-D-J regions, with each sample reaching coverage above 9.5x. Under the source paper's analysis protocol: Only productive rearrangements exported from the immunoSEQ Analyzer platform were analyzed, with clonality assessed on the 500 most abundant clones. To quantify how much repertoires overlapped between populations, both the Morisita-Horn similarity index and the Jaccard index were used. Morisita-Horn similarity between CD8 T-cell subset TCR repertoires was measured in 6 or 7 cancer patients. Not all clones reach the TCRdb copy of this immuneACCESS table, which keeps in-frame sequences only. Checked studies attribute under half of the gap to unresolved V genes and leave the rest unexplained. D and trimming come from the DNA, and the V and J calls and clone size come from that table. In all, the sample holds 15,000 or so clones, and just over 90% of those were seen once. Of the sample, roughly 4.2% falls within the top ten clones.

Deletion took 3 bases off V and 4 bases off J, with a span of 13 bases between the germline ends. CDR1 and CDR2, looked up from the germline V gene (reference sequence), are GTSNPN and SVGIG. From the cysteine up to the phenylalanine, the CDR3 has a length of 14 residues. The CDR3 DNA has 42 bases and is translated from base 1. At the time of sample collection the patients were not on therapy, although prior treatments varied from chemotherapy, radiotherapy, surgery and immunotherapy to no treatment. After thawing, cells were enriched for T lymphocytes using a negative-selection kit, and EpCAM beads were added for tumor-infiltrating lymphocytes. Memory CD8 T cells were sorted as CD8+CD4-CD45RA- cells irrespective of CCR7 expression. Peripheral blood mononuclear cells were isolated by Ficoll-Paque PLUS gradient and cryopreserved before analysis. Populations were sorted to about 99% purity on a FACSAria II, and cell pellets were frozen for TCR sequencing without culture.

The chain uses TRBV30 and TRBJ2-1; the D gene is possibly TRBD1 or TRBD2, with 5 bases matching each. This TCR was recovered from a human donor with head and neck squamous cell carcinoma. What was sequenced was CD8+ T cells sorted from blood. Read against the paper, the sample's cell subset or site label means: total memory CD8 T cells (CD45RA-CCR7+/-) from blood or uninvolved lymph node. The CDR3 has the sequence CAWSRDGSYNEQFF. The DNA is TGTGCCTGGAGCCGGGACGGATCTTACAATGAGCAGTTCTTC.